This passage covers 29 T cell receptor beta chains from one sample sequenced in a study of human T cells and chemical hapten exposure. Sample time point: patch test 1, 2 weeks after DPC sensitization. Regarding treatment: therapeutic diphenylcyclopropenone sensitization with weekly scalp DPC. Each CDR3 protein gets one entry after TCRdb re-called the RACE reads with MiXCR. The sample shows roughly 180,000 distinct CDR3 sequences, under 25% of them seen only once. The material was whole blood, obtained in connection with sensitization to the hapten diphenylcyclopropenone (DPC). Receptor source: a woman in her forties or fifties with alopecia areata. Some clones in this sample may be carry-over from other donors' samples.

The chain uses TRBV20-1 and TRBJ2-6; D is unresolved. With 1 base removed from V and 0 bases from J, the gap between germline ends came to 4 bases. The germline CDR1 and CDR2 sequences are DFQATT and SNEGSKA (reference sequence). This CDR3 has 14 amino acids. CDR3 bases: TGCAGTGCTAGAGGGTTCTCTGGGGCCAACGTCCTGACTTTC. Its protein product is CSARGFSGANVLTF.

The V gene is TRBV27, the J gene TRBJ1-1; D call uncertain. Trimming removed 2 bases from V and 0 bases from J, with 10 bases in between. CDR1 MNHEY and CDR2 SMNVEV come from the germline V gene (reference sequence). The CDR3 loop spans 15 amino acids. This CDR3 reads CASSLGGPLNTEAFF. As DNA, the CDR3 is TGTGCCAGCAGTTTAGGAGGGCCTCTGAACACTGAAGCTTTCTTT.

Notes on this clonotype: The junction differs from germline at one of its ends, possibly a read error. The gene calls are TRBV7-7 and TRBJ2-7; 7 bases are a match to TRBD1. Per germline, CDR1 SSHAT and CDR2 FNYEAQ (reference sequence). The CDR3 sequence is 14 residues long. CDR3 nucleotides: TGTGCTAGCAGCTTAGGTGGGACAGAGGGCGAGCAGTACTTC. This sequence encodes CASSLGGTEGEQYF.

The rearrangement links TRBV12-3 or TRBV12-4 to TRBJ1-3; D ambiguous. CDR3 size: 13 residues. Trimming left V 6 bases short and J 2 bases short, with 8 bases between. Here the CDR3 DNA reads TGTGCCAGCAGCCGACCCCCTGGAAACACCATATATTTT. As protein: CASSRPPGNTIYF.

This clonotype appeared a few times. The chain combines TRBV11-2 with TRBJ2-2, with D unclear. The germline V gene has CDR1 SGHAT and CDR2 FQNNGV. The V end lost 0 bases, the J end lost 2 bases, and 4 bases lay between the germline ends. The length of the CDR3 is 14 residues. This chain's CDR3 is CASSLDYNTGELFF. CDR3 DNA: TGTGCCAGCAGCTTAGACTATAACACCGGGGAGCTGTTTTTT.

This clonotype was observed a few times. The chain combines TRBV6-6 with TRBJ2-5; TRBD1 matches 7 bases. Germline lookup yields CDR1 MNHNY and CDR2 SVGAGI (reference sequence). The length of the CDR3 is 13 residues. V was clipped by 4 bases and J by 5 bases; unmatched bases: 4. Written as DNA, the CDR3 is TGTGCCAGCAGTTCCCTGACAGGGGAGACCCAGTACTTC. Amino acids: CASSSLTGETQYF.

This chain links TRBV5-1 with TRBJ1-1, with D possibly TRBD1 on 5 matching bases. The CDR3 contains 14 residues. V was trimmed by 0 bases and J by 7 bases, leaving 13 bases between them. In germline, CDR1 is SGHRS, CDR2 YFSETQ. Here the CDR3 reads CASSLVTGAGEAFF. The CDR3 bases are TGCGCCAGCAGCTTGGTCACCGGGGCGGGTGAAGCTTTCTTT.

The rearrangement joins TRBV5-1 to TRBJ2-3, with D possibly being TRBD2 (5 bases). The CDR3 totals 15 residues. Germline CDR1 and CDR2: SGHRS and YFSETQ. The V gene lost 4 bases and the J gene lost 2 bases, with 14 bases spanning the gap. The DNA of the CDR3 is TGCGCCAGCAGCCTGGGTGAGGGCTCCACAGATACGCAGTATTTT. It translates to CASSLGEGSTDTQYF.

This chain links TRBV7-8 with TRBJ2-1, with 12 nucleotides matching TRBD2. Germline V gives CDR1 SGHVS, CDR2 FQNEAQ. This CDR3 region has 15 residues. V lost 4 bases, J lost 6 bases, and 4 bases stayed unmatched. CDR3: CASSSGGLAGNEQFF. As DNA, the CDR3 is TGTGCCAGCAGCTCCGGGGGACTAGCGGGCAATGAGCAGTTCTTC.

This clonotype has just a few counts. The chain uses TRBV5-1 and TRBJ2-2; D might be TRBD2 (6 bases). Germline CDR1 is SGHRS and CDR2 is YFSETQ. V lost 5 bases to trimming and J lost 5 bases, with 19 bases between them. This CDR3 spans 16 amino acids. CDR3 sequence (DNA): TGCGCCAGCAGTCAATATAGCGGAGCCGAGACCGGGGAGCTGTTTTTT. It yields the protein CASSQYSGAETGELFF.

The rearrangement uses TRBV20-1 and TRBJ1-5; D call uncertain. The germline V gene has CDR1 DFQATT and CDR2 SNEGSKA (reference sequence). This CDR3 comprises 13 residues. Deletions cut 5 bases from V and 0 bases from J, with 8 bases between. The CDR3 DNA is TGCAGTGCTTCTTGGGGTAGCAATCAGCCCCAGCATTTT. Its translation is CSASWGSNQPQHF.

The chain uses TRBV15 and TRBJ1-6; D is unclear. Trimming removed 5 bases from V and 8 bases from J, with 7 bases in between. Germline assignment: CDR1 LNHNV and CDR2 YYDKDF (reference sequence). The CDR3 runs 12 residues. The CDR3 reads CATSGIDSPLHF. CDR3 sequence (DNA): TGTGCCACCAGCGGAATTGATTCACCCCTCCACTTT.

The genes are TRBV6-5 and TRBJ1-5, with unresolved D. Germline CDR1 reads MNHEY; CDR2 reads SVGAGI. The CDR3 runs 13 residues. Trimming left V 6 bases short and J 0 bases short, with 6 bases between. The CDR3 DNA reads TGTGCCAGCAGGGGGAATAGCAATCAGCCCCAGCATTTT. This gives the protein CASRGNSNQPQHF.

On this clonotype itself: A junction end diverges from the germline sequence, so it may reflect a read error. The CDR3 coding sequence is TGTGCCAGCAGCCCAGGGAATGACTATGGCTACAACTTC. It codes for CASSPGNDYGYNF. The gene calls are TRBV7-9 and TRBJ1-2, with TRBD1 as a possible D gene (5 bases). The CDR3 has 13 residues. Germline V lookup: CDR1 SEHNR, CDR2 FQNEAQ (reference sequence).

This clonotype was seen many times. The V and J genes are TRBV11-2 and TRBJ2-3; 10 bases match TRBD2. The CDR3 spans 16 residues. J lost 2 bases, V lost 2 bases, and 4 bases had no gene match. Germline CDR1 reads SGHAT; CDR2 reads FQNNGV. The CDR3 DNA is TGTGCCAGCAGCTTACTAGCGGGAGTTAACACAGATACGCAGTATTTT. Translated, it gives CASSLLAGVNTDTQYF.

This clonotype has just a few counts. This chain links TRBV6-6 with TRBJ2-7; D might be TRBD1 (6 bases). V was pared by 6 bases and J by 6 bases, with 15 bases between. The germline gives CDR1 MNHNY, CDR2 SVGAGI (reference sequence). The CDR3 spans 13 residues. The CDR3 reads CASSPGTLLEQYF. CDR3 sequence (DNA): TGTGCCAGCAGCCCCGGGACACTACTCGAGCAGTACTTC.

The chain carries TRBV20-1 and TRBJ2-5, with TRBD2 matching over 10 bases. The junction had 4 bases not matched to a gene; V was cut back by 4 bases and J by 5 bases. Germline V gives CDR1 DFQATT, CDR2 SNEGSKA (reference sequence). This CDR3 contains 13 residues. CDR3 sequence reads: CSATLSGRETQYF. The CDR3 DNA is TGCAGTGCTACCCTTAGCGGGAGGGAGACCCAGTACTTC.

The V call is TRBV14, the J call TRBJ2-3, with unresolved D. This CDR3 is built from 13 residues. In germline, CDR1 is SGHDN, CDR2 FVKESK. The V end lost 0 bases, the J end lost 6 bases, and 7 bases lay between the germline ends. CDR3 DNA: TGTGCCAGCAGCCAAGATATAGCTGATACGCAGTATTTT. It encodes CASSQDIADTQYF.

This clonotype has a handful of counts. This chain uses TRBV10-3 with TRBJ2-6; possibly TRBD1 for D (6 bases). Germline CDR1 ENHRY, CDR2 SYGVKD. CDR3 length: 18 residues. V gave up 4 bases and J gave up 0 bases, with 16 bases separating them. The CDR3 DNA reads TGTGCCATCAGTGGTGACAGGAGAATGAGCTCTGGGGCCAACGTCCTGACTTTC. It is translated as CAISGDRRMSSGANVLTF.

Note on this clonotype: A read error may account for a junction end that differs from germline. V and J are TRBV7-7 and TRBJ2-5; 9 nucleotides agree with TRBD2. CDR1 is SSHAT, CDR2 FNYEAQ, per germline (reference sequence). This CDR3 has 16 residues. The CDR3 loop is CASSLSLLAGQETQYF. For the CDR3, the DNA is TGTGCTAGCAGCTTGAGCCTGCTAGCGGGACAAGAGACCCAGTACTTC.

The genes are TRBV12-5 and TRBJ1-4; 7 bases align to TRBD1. CDR3 length: 16 residues. Per the germline V gene, CDR1 is LGHNT and CDR2 is FRNRAP. The ends lost 1 base at V and 4 bases at J; junction bases unmatched: 6. CDR3 amino acids: CASGLDRGDGNEKLFF. CDR3 sequence (DNA): TGTGCTAGTGGTTTGGACAGGGGAGATGGTAATGAAAAACTGTTTTTT.

V gene TRBV7-2 combines with J gene TRBJ1-2, with 9 bases identical to TRBD1. The CDR3 is made up of 18 amino acids. CDR1 SGHTA and CDR2 FQGNSA come from the germline V gene. The junction had 17 bases not matched to a gene; V was cut back by 5 bases and J by 4 bases. Here the CDR3 DNA reads TGTGCCAGCAGCAGTGTCCGGGACAGGGAAACAGGTGGCTATGGCTACACCTTC. Encoded protein: CASSSVRDRETGGYGYTF.

This clonotype was seen ten or more times. The chain employs TRBV4-1 and TRBJ1-2, with a possible D match to TRBD1 (5 bases). V dropped 2 bases and J dropped 4 bases, with 14 bases sitting between them. The CDR3 is 15 amino acids. The V gene's germline CDR1 is MGHRA and CDR2 YSYEKL. CDR3 nucleotide sequence: TGCGCCAGCAGCCAACTACTGACAGCCACCTATGGCTACACCTTC. Its translation is CASSQLLTATYGYTF.

This clonotype was detected only a few times. Because the CDR3's place on the DNA is in doubt, the DNA is left out and the CDR3 is given as listed by TCRdb. The rearrangement uses TRBV19 and TRBJ1-5; TRBD1, the table's D call, lacks a check against the DNA. Germline lookup yields CDR1 LNHDA and CDR2 SQIVND (reference sequence). Termini included, the CDR3 measures 15 amino acids. CDR3 amino acids: CASTSDRAWNQPQHF.

The chain links TRBV7-2 to TRBJ2-7, with 7 bases fitting TRBD2. The length of the CDR3 is 15 residues. Germline V gene data show CDR1 as SGHTA and CDR2 as FQGNSA. V lost 4 bases to trimming and J lost 0 bases; unmatched junction nucleotides: 6. CDR3 sequence: CASSSSSGSSYEQYF. CDR3 DNA: TGTGCCAGCAGCTCGTCTAGCGGTAGCTCCTACGAGCAGTACTTC.

CDR3 sequence: CSARIAGEGETQYF. DNA for the CDR3: TGCAGTGCCCGTATCGCTGGGGAGGGGGAGACCCAGTACTTC. This chain connects TRBV20-1 to TRBJ2-5; the match to TRBD2 covers 7 bases. Germline loops: CDR1 DFQATT, CDR2 SNEGSKA (reference sequence). The CDR3 consists of 14 residues. V was clipped by 6 bases and J by 5 bases; unmatched bases: 12.

This clonotype was detected ten times or more. V usage is TRBV7-9 and J usage is TRBJ2-1; 13 bases fit TRBD2. The CDR3 is made up of 17 amino acids. Germline CDR1 reads SEHNR; CDR2 reads FQNEAQ (reference sequence). With 6 bases clipped from V and 5 bases from J, the junction kept 10 bases outside the gene matches. CDR3 residues: CASRKWTSGSFNNEQFF. For the CDR3, the DNA is TGTGCCAGCAGAAAATGGACTAGCGGGAGCTTCAACAATGAGCAGTTCTTC.

This clonotype was seen only a few times. The chain uses TRBV10-2 and TRBJ2-5; 7 bases line up with TRBD2. CDR1 is WSHSY, CDR2 SAAADI, per germline. With V trimmed by 5 bases and J by 2 bases, 2 bases remained unmatched. The CDR3 is made up of 13 amino acids. CDR3 sequence: CASSRTRQETQYF. The CDR3 nucleotides read TGCGCCAGCAGTAGGACTAGGCAAGAGACCCAGTACTTC.

This clonotype was seen a handful of times. The chain carries TRBV9 and TRBJ2-5; TRBD2 matches at 15 bases. The germline gives CDR1 SGDLS, CDR2 YYNGEE. This CDR3 region has 19 residues. Trimming at V came to 4 bases and at J to 3 bases, leaving 13 bases not matched to a gene. The CDR3 reads CASSKGLAGGPSGEETQYF. In nucleotides, the CDR3 is TGTGCCAGCAGCAAAGGACTAGCGGGAGGGCCGTCGGGTGAAGAGACCCAGTACTTC.